These 7 T cell receptor beta chains share one sample of origin, sequenced in a study of patients and donors after allogeneic stem cell transplantation. From the RT-PCR reads, TCRdb called clonotypes with MiXCR, one entry per CDR3 protein. The sample lists 150,000 to 200,000 distinct CDR3 sequences, roughly 31% seen once, with about 3% in the top ten. The source material was blood, either unsorted or a sorted T cell fraction (not recorded which). These receptors all come from a human donor who was either an allogeneic HSCT recipient or a stem cell or donor lymphocyte infusion donor (not recorded which). It is not recorded whose cells these are; they may come from a transplant donor.

The chain combines TRBV25-1 with TRBJ1-6, with D maybe TRBD1 (6 bases). Germline assignment: CDR1 MGHDK and CDR2 SYGVNS. V lost 4 bases, J lost 10 bases, and 8 bases lay in between. This CDR3 has 12 amino acids. The CDR3 nucleotides read TGTGCCAGCAGTGGGGGGCACTCACCCCTCCACTTT. Translating gives CASSGGHSPLHF.

The rearrangement links TRBV15 to TRBJ2-1, with TRBD2 identical over 8 bases. The CDR3 is 14 amino acids. The V segment lost 5 bases and the J segment 16 bases; nucleotides outside the gene matches: 16. Germline CDR1 reads LNHNV; CDR2 reads YYDKDF (reference sequence). CDR3 in amino acids: CATSARTSLLHRFF. DNA for the CDR3: TGTGCCACCAGCGCCCGGACTAGCCTCCTCCACAGATTCTTC.

The V call is TRBV29-1, the J call TRBJ2-3, with 9 bases fitting TRBD2. In germline, CDR1 is SQVTM, CDR2 ANQGSEA. This CDR3 comprises 14 residues. With 4 bases clipped from V and 6 bases from J, the junction kept 8 bases outside the gene matches. Here the CDR3 reads CSVGPAGGTDTQYF. The CDR3 coding sequence is TGCAGCGTTGGTCCAGCGGGAGGAACGGATACGCAGTATTTT.

This clonotype was found a few times. The chain links TRBV6-6 to TRBJ2-5; 12 bases line up with TRBD2. Germline CDR1 is MNHNY and CDR2 is SVGAGI (reference sequence). The CDR3 extends over 13 amino acids. Unmatched junction bases numbered 5, after V lost 10 bases and J lost 5 bases. The CDR3 sequence: CAIRLAGAETQYF. DNA for the CDR3: TGTGCCATTCGACTAGCGGGAGCCGAGACCCAGTACTTC.

The J gene is TRBJ1-6, the V gene TRBV4-3; the D is unclear. Germline values: CDR1 LGHNA, CDR2 YSLEER. Trimming pared 0 bases from V and 0 bases from J, leaving 9 bases between. The CDR3 contains 17 residues. The DNA of the CDR3 is TGCGCCAGCAGCCAAGATTCTGGCGGCTCCTATAATTCACCCCTCCACTTT. Residues: CASSQDSGGSYNSPLHF.

The CDR3 DNA reads TGTGCCATCAGTTGGGACGGGACAGGGTCCTCCTACGAGCAGTACTTC. Translation: CAISWDGTGSSYEQYF. J is TRBJ2-7 and V is TRBV10-3, with TRBD1 identical over 9 bases. Germline assignment: CDR1 ENHRY and CDR2 SYGVKD. The CDR3 totals 16 residues. The ends lost 5 bases at V and 0 bases at J; junction bases unmatched: 8.

This chain connects TRBV15 to TRBJ1-3, with D possibly matching TRBD1 (5 bases). V was shortened by 5 bases and J by 0 bases, with 11 bases between the two germline ends. Per the germline V gene, CDR1 is LNHNV and CDR2 is YYDKDF (reference sequence). This CDR3 has 15 amino acids. In nucleotides, the CDR3 is TGTGCCACCAGCGCCCCAGGGCCCTCTGGAAACACCATATATTTT. Translated, it gives CATSAPGPSGNTIYF.